This note documents a single T cell receptor (beta chain) sequence. Its cognate antigen is unknown. At one end the junction does not follow the germline gene, possibly because of a read error. This sample is part of a study of cytomegalovirus exposure and HLA in healthy donors. Background on the study: Caucasian-associated ancestry cluster membership applied to approximately 81% of 398 genotyped donors. Study conclusions and caveats: Donors were assumed by presence/absence analyses to have roughly uniform sequencing depth.

The study ran its PCR with 60 Vbeta and 13 Jbeta primers. TCRdb's table, derived via immunoSEQ multiplex PCR, lists solely in-frame clones and lacks some. The sample records over 75,000 clones, about four fifths being singletons. The CDR3 has 15 residues. Germline CDR1 SEHNR, CDR2 FQNEAQ (reference sequence). This chain connects TRBV7-9 to TRBJ1-4; a possible D gene is TRBD1 (5 bases). The sequence was obtained from a man aged 25-40 years in good health and CMV-seropositive. Sequenced material: PBMCs. The CDR3 DNA reads as TGTTCCAGCAGCCCCGACGGCAGGGCTAATGAAAAACTGTTTTTT. Amino acids: CSSSPDGRANEKLFF.